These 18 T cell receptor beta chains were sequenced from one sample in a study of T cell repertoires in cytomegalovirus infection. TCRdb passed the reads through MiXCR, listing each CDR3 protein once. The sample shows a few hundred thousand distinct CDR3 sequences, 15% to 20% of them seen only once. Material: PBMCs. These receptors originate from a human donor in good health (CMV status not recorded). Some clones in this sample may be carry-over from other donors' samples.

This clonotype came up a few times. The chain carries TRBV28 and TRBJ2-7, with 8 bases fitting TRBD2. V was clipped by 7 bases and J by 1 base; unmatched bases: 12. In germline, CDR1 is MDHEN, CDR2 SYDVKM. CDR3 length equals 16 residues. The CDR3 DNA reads TGTGCCAGCACCCCTAACGGCGGGGGGAGGTCCTACGAGCAGTACTTC. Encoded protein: CASTPNGGGRSYEQYF.

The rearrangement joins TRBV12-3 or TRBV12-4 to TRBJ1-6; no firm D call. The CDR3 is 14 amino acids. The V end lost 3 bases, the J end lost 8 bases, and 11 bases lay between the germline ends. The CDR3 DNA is TGTGCCAGCAGTTTCTCAGGCCAGGATTCACCCCTCCACTTT. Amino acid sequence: CASSFSGQDSPLHF.

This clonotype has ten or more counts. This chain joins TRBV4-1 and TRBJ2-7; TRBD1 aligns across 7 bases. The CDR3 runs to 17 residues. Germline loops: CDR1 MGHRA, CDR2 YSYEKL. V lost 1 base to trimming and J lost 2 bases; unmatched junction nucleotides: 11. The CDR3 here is CASSQAGVGGGPYEQYF. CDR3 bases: TGCGCCAGCAGCCAAGCTGGGGTAGGGGGCGGCCCCTACGAGCAGTACTTC.

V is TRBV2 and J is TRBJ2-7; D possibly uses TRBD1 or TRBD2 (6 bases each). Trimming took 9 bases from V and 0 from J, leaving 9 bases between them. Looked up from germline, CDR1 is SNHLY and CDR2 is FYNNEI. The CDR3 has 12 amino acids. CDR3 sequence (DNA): TGTGCCAGGCGGGACAACTCCTACGAGCAGTACTTC. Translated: CARRDNSYEQYF.

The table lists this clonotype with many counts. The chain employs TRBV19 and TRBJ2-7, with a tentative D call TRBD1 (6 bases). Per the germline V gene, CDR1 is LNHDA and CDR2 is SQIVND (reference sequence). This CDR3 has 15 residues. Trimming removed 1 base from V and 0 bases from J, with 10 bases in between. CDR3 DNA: TGTGCCAGTAGTATAGGCACAGGGCTCTCCTACGAGCAGTACTTC. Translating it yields CASSIGTGLSYEQYF. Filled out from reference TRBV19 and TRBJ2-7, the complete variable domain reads DGGITQSPKYLFRKEGQNVTLSCEQNLNHDAMYWYRQDPGQGLRLIYYSQIVNDFQKGDIAEGYSVSREKKESFPLTVTSAQKNPTAFYLCASSIGTGLSYEQYFGPGTRLTVT.

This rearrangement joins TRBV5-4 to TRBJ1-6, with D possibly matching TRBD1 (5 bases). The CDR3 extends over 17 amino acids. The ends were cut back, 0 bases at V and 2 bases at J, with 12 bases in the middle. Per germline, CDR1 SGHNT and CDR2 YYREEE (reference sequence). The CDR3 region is CASSLAEGITYNSPLHF. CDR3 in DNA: TGTGCCAGCAGCTTGGCGGAGGGGATCACCTATAATTCACCCCTCCACTTT.

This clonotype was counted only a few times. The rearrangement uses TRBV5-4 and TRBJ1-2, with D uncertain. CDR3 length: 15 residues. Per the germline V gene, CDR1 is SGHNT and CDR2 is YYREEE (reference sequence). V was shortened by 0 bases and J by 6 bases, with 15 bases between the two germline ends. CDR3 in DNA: TGTGCCAGCAGCTTGGATTTATCTGGATCTGATGGCTACACCTTC. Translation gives CASSLDLSGSDGYTF.

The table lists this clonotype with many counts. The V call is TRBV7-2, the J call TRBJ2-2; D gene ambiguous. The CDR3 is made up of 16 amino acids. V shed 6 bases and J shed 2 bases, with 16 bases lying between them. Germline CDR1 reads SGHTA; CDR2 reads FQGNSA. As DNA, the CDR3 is TGTGCCAGCAGTTCCACTTGGAACCCCAACACCGGGGAGCTGTTTTTT. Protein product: CASSSTWNPNTGELFF.

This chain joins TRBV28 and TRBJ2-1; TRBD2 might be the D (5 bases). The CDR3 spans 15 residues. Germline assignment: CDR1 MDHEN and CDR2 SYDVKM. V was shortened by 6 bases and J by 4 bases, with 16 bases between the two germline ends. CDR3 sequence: CASSPESRGYNEQFF. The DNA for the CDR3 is TGTGCCAGCAGCCCTGAGAGCCGAGGGTACAATGAGCAGTTCTTC.

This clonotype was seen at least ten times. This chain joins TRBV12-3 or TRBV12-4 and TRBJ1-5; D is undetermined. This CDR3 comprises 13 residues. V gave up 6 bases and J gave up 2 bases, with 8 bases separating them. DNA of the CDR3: TGTGCCAGCAGAGCCAGAGGCAATCAGCCCCAGCATTTT. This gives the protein CASRARGNQPQHF.

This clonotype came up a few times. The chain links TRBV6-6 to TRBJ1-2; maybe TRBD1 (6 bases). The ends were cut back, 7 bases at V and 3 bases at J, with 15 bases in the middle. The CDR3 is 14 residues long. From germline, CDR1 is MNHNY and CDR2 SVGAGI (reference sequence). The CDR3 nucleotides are TGTGCCAGCAACACAAAGACAGGATACTATGGCTACACCTTC. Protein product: CASNTKTGYYGYTF.

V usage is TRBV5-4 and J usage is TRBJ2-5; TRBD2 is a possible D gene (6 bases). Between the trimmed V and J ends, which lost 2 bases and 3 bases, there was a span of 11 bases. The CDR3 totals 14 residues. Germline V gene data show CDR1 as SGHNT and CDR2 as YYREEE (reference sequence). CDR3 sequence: CASSFGGGKETQYF. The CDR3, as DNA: TGTGCCAGCAGCTTTGGTGGCGGGAAAGAGACCCAGTACTTC.

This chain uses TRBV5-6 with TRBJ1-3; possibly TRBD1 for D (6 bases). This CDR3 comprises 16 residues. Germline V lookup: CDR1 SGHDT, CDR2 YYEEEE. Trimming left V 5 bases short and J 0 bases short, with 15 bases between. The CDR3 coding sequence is TGTGCCAGCAGTTCCGGGACACCAGGCTCTGGAAACACCATATATTTT. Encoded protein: CASSSGTPGSGNTIYF.

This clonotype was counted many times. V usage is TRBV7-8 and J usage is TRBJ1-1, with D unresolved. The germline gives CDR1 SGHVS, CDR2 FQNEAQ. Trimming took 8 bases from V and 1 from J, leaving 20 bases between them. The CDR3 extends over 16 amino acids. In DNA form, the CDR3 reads TGTGCCAGCCGACGAACGGCAGTTAAATCGAACACTGAAGCTTTCTTT. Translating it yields CASRRTAVKSNTEAFF.

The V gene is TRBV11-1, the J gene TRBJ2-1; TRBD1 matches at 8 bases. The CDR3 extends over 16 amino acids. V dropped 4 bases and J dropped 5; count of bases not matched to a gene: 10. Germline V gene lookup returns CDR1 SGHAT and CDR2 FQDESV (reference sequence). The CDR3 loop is CASSSLGTGDNNEQFF. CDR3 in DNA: TGTGCCAGCAGCTCCTTAGGGACAGGCGATAACAATGAGCAGTTCTTC.

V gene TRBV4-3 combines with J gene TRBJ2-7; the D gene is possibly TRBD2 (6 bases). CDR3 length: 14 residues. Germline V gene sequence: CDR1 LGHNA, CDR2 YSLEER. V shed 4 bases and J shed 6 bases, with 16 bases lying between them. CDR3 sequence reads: CASSPQPSGVEQYF. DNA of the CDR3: TGCGCCAGCAGCCCTCAGCCGTCGGGGGTCGAGCAGTACTTC.

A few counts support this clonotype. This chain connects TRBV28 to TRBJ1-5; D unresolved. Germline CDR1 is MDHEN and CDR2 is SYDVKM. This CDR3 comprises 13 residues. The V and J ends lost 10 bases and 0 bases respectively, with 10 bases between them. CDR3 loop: CATQPYSNQPQHF. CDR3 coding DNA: TGTGCCACCCAGCCTTATAGCAATCAGCCCCAGCATTTT.

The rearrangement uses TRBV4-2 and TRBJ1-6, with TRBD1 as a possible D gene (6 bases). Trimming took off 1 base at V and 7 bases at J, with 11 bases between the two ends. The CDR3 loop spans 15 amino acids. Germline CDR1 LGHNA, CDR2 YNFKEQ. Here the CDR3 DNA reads TGTGCCAGCAGCCAAGTGGGGGGCATGAATTCACCCCTCCACTTT. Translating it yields CASSQVGGMNSPLHF.